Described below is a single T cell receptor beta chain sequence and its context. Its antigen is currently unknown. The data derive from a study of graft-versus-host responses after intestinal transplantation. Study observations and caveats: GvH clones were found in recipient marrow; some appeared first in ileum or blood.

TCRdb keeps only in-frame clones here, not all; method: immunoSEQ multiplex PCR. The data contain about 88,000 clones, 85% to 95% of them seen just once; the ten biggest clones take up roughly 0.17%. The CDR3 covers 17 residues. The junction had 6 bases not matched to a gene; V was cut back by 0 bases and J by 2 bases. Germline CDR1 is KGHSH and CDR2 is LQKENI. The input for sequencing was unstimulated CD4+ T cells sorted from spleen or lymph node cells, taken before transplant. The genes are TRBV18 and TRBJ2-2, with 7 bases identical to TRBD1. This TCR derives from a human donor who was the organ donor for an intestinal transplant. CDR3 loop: CASSPPGRGNNTGELFF. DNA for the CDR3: TGTGCCAGCTCACCACCTGGCAGGGGGAATAACACCGGGGAGCTGTTTTTT.